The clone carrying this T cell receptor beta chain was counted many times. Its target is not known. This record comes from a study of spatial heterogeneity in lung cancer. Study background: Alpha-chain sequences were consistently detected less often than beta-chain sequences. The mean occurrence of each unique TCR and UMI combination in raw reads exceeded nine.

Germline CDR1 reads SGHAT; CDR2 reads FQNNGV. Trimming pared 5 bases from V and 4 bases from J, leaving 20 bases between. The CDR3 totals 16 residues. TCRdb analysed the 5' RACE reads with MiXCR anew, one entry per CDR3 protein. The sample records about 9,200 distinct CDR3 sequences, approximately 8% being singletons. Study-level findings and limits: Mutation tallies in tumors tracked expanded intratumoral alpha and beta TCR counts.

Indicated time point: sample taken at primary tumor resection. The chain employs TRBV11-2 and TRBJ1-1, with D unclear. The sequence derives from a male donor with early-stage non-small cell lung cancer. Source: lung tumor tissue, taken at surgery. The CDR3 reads CASSSTDGGFTTEAFF. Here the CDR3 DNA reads TGTGCCAGCAGCAGCACCGACGGCGGCTTTACCACTGAAGCTTTCTTT.